This is a list of T cell receptor beta chains from one sample in a study of shared T cell receptors in the human thymus. Some clones are missing from TCRdb's copy, which holds only in-frame ones; the method was immunoSEQ multiplex PCR. The top ten clones hold roughly 0.0087% of a sample with hundreds of thousands of clones, 87% of them seen once. These data also featured in a second study, about human thymus T cells.

The sample comprised thymocytes. These receptors were taken from a boy under three years old with a congenital heart defect. The CDR3 runs from the conserved cysteine through the conserved F or W. A D gene is named only where the DNA matches it firmly. Size is stated for part of the rows, as once, few or many counts, or as a class when the clone is expanded.

clone_size: few; v_call: TRBV19; d_call: TRBD1; j_call: TRBJ1-2; cdr3_aa: CASRTGSSYGYTF; cdr3_nt: TGTGCCAGTAGGACAGGGAGTAGCTATGGCTACACCTTC
clone_size: NA; v_call: TRBV5-1; d_call: NA; j_call: TRBJ2-2; cdr3_aa: CASSLVTVGGRTGELFF; cdr3_nt: TGCGCCAGCAGCTTGGTGACTGTCGGGGGACGGACCGGGGAGCTGTTTTTT
clone_size: NA; v_call: TRBV2; d_call: NA; j_call: TRBJ1-5; cdr3_aa: CASSEGQFDSNQPQHF; cdr3_nt: TGTGCCAGCAGTGAGGGCCAATTCGATAGCAATCAGCCCCAGCATTTT
clone_size: few; v_call: TRBV7-8; d_call: TRBD2; j_call: TRBJ2-4; cdr3_aa: CASSLARGLEIAKNIQYF; cdr3_nt: TGTGCCAGCAGCTTAGCTCGGGGACTAGAAATAGCCAAAAACATTCAGTACTTC
clone_size: NA; v_call: TRBV27; d_call: NA; j_call: TRBJ1-2; cdr3_aa: CASSLYPRDYGYTF; cdr3_nt: TGTGCCAGCAGTTTGTACCCCAGGGACTATGGCTACACCTTC
clone_size: NA; v_call: TRBV5-6; d_call: NA; j_call: TRBJ1-5; cdr3_aa: CASSLRVNNQPQHF; cdr3_nt: TGTGCCAGCAGCTTGCGGGTAAACAATCAGCCCCAGCATTTT
clone_size: NA; v_call: TRBV5-4; d_call: TRBD1; j_call: TRBJ1-2; cdr3_aa: CASSSGTDYGYTF; cdr3_nt: TGTGCCAGCAGCTCCGGGACAGACTATGGCTACACCTTC
clone_size: NA; v_call: TRBV9; d_call: NA; j_call: TRBJ2-3; cdr3_aa: CASAAGHTDTQYF; cdr3_nt: TGTGCCAGCGCGGCAGGGCACACAGATACGCAGTATTTT
clone_size: NA; v_call: TRBV29-1; d_call: NA; j_call: TRBJ1-1; cdr3_aa: CSVDVAFF; cdr3_nt: TGCAGCGTTGACGTCGCTTTCTTT
clone_size: NA; v_call: TRBV2; d_call: NA; j_call: TRBJ1-6; cdr3_aa: CASSVESPLHF; cdr3_nt: TGTGCCAGCAGTGTTGAGTCACCCCTCCACTTT
clone_size: NA; v_call: TRBV15; d_call: TRBD1; j_call: TRBJ2-3; cdr3_aa: CATSRRGQGGTDTQYF; cdr3_nt: TGTGCCACCAGCAGGAGGGGACAGGGGGGAACAGATACGCAGTATTTT
clone_size: NA; v_call: TRBV27; d_call: NA; j_call: TRBJ2-1; cdr3_aa: CASSFEPKEVATEQFF; cdr3_nt: TGTGCCAGCAGTTTCGAACCCAAGGAGGTAGCGACTGAGCAGTTCTTC
clone_size: NA; v_call: TRBV7-8; d_call: NA; j_call: TRBJ1-5; cdr3_aa: CASSSGAGAGQPQHF; cdr3_nt: TGTGCCAGCAGCTCCGGGGCAGGGGCTGGACAGCCCCAGCATTTT
clone_size: NA; v_call: TRBV28; d_call: TRBD2; j_call: TRBJ2-1; cdr3_aa: CASSLPLSGRIYDEQFF; cdr3_nt: TGTGCCAGCAGTTTACCGCTTAGCGGGAGAATTTATGATGAGCAGTTCTTC
clone_size: NA; v_call: TRBV19; d_call: TRBD1; j_call: TRBJ1-5; cdr3_aa: CASTGTGNQPQHF; cdr3_nt: TGTGCCAGCACCGGGACAGGGAATCAGCCCCAGCATTTT
clone_size: NA; v_call: TRBV19; d_call: TRBD1; j_call: TRBJ1-2; cdr3_aa: CASSITQGAIPYGYTF; cdr3_nt: TGTGCCAGTAGTATCACGCAGGGGGCGATACCTTATGGCTACACCTTC
clone_size: NA; v_call: TRBV7-2; d_call: TRBD1; j_call: TRBJ2-7; cdr3_aa: CASSPGYRGHDEQYF; cdr3_nt: TGTGCCAGCAGCCCAGGGTACAGGGGGCATGACGAGCAGTACTTC
clone_size: NA; v_call: TRBV11-2; d_call: TRBD2; j_call: TRBJ2-7; cdr3_aa: CASSLASGGTYEQYF; cdr3_nt: TGTGCCAGCAGCTTAGCAAGCGGGGGGACCTACGAGCAGTACTTC
clone_size: NA; v_call: TRBV19; d_call: TRBD1; j_call: TRBJ1-1; cdr3_aa: CASLPQGAVGTNLEAFF; cdr3_nt: TGTGCCTCCCTCCCTCAGGGGGCGGTGGGAACGAACCTTGAAGCTTTCTTT
clone_size: NA; v_call: TRBV21-1; d_call: NA; j_call: TRBJ2-7; cdr3_aa: CASSTGQGYEQYF; cdr3_nt: TGTGCCAGCAGCACGGGACAGGGCTACGAGCAGTACTTC
clone_size: NA; v_call: TRBV5-4; d_call: TRBD1; j_call: TRBJ1-6; cdr3_aa: CASSLRQGDNSPLHF; cdr3_nt: TGTGCCAGCAGCTTGAGACAGGGCGATAATTCACCCCTCCACTTT
clone_size: NA; v_call: TRBV1; d_call: NA; j_call: TRBJ2-7; cdr3_aa: CTSSVRQGVEDYEQYF; cdr3_nt: TGCACCAGCAGCGTCCGTCAGGGGGTCGAGGACTACGAGCAGTACTTC
clone_size: NA; v_call: TRBV30; d_call: NA; j_call: TRBJ2-7; cdr3_aa: CAWSVPPGSPYEQYF; cdr3_nt: TGTGCCTGGAGTGTACCCCCGGGGTCTCCCTACGAGCAGTACTTC
clone_size: NA; v_call: TRBV29-1; d_call: TRBD1; j_call: TRBJ1-1; cdr3_aa: CSARQGEKAFF; cdr3_nt: TGCAGCGCCCGACAGGGTGAGAAAGCTTTCTTT
clone_size: NA; v_call: TRBV27; d_call: NA; j_call: TRBJ1-1; cdr3_aa: CASSLSVARGEAFF; cdr3_nt: TGTGCCAGCAGTTTATCGGTGGCCAGGGGTGAAGCTTTCTTT
clone_size: NA; v_call: TRBV14; d_call: TRBD2; j_call: TRBJ2-3; cdr3_aa: CASSPRGSGVIRDTQYF; cdr3_nt: TGTGCCAGCAGCCCGAGGGGTAGCGGGGTGATACGGGATACGCAGTATTTT
clone_size: NA; v_call: TRBV5-4; d_call: NA; j_call: TRBJ1-1; cdr3_aa: CASSPLDSSSMNTEAFF; cdr3_nt: TGTGCCAGCAGCCCATTGGACAGTTCTTCAATGAACACTGAAGCTTTCTTT
clone_size: NA; v_call: TRBV7-8; d_call: NA; j_call: TRBJ2-1; cdr3_aa: CASSISGYSYNEQFF; cdr3_nt: TGTGCCAGCAGCATCAGCGGGTACTCCTACAATGAGCAGTTCTTC
clone_size: NA; v_call: TRBV5-4; d_call: NA; j_call: TRBJ1-1; cdr3_aa: CASSPGDSNTEAFF; cdr3_nt: TGTGCCTCCTCACCCGGGGACTCGAACACTGAAGCTTTCTTT
clone_size: NA; v_call: TRBV6-1; d_call: TRBD1; j_call: TRBJ2-6; cdr3_aa: CASSAKGQGISGANVLTF; cdr3_nt: TGTGCCAGCAGTGCTAAAGGACAGGGGATCTCTGGGGCCAACGTCCTGACTTTC
clone_size: NA; v_call: TRBV29-1; d_call: NA; j_call: TRBJ1-1; cdr3_aa: CSVDPPQRTENTEAFF; cdr3_nt: TGCAGCGTTGACCCCCCACAGCGGACGGAGAACACTGAAGCTTTCTTT
clone_size: NA; v_call: TRBV7-9; d_call: NA; j_call: TRBJ1-3; cdr3_aa: CASSLALFGGNTIYF; cdr3_nt: TGTGCCAGCAGCTTAGCACTATTCGGTGGAAACACCATATATTTT
clone_size: few; v_call: TRBV30; d_call: NA; j_call: TRBJ1-4; cdr3_aa: CAWSRIKWLDEKLFF; cdr3_nt: TGTGCCTGGAGCCGTATAAAGTGGCTTGATGAAAAACTGTTTTTT
clone_size: NA; v_call: TRBV9; d_call: NA; j_call: TRBJ2-1; cdr3_aa: CASSDNNEQFF; cdr3_nt: TGTGCCAGCAGCGATAACAATGAGCAGTTCTTC
clone_size: NA; v_call: TRBV28; d_call: TRBD1; j_call: TRBJ2-7; cdr3_aa: CASSLVGEGQGYHEQYF; cdr3_nt: TGTGCCAGCAGCCTCGTAGGTGAGGGACAGGGGTACCACGAGCAGTACTTC
clone_size: NA; v_call: TRBV28; d_call: NA; j_call: TRBJ1-5; cdr3_aa: CASSIDWSNQPQHF; cdr3_nt: TGTGCCAGCAGTATAGACTGGAGCAATCAGCCCCAGCATTTT
clone_size: NA; v_call: TRBV6-5; d_call: TRBD1; j_call: TRBJ1-5; cdr3_aa: CASTENPTGGQPQHF; cdr3_nt: TGTGCCAGCACCGAAAATCCCACAGGGGGTCAGCCCCAGCATTTT
clone_size: NA; v_call: TRBV10-3; d_call: TRBD1; j_call: TRBJ2-7; cdr3_aa: CASRQGSPYEQYF; cdr3_nt: TGTGCCAGCCGACAGGGTAGTCCCTACGAGCAGTACTTC
clone_size: NA; v_call: TRBV4-3; d_call: NA; j_call: TRBJ1-6; cdr3_aa: CASSPSRGDNTPSNNSPLHF; cdr3_nt: TGCGCCAGCAGCCCAAGTCGTGGGGACAACACCCCGTCCAATAATTCCCCCCTCCACTTT
clone_size: NA; v_call: TRBV19; d_call: TRBD1; j_call: TRBJ1-1; cdr3_aa: CASSVLTGGTEAFF; cdr3_nt: TGTGCCAGTAGTGTACTCACAGGGGGCACTGAAGCTTTCTTT
clone_size: NA; v_call: TRBV15; d_call: TRBD2; j_call: TRBJ2-3; cdr3_aa: CATSRVRGGRVGDTQYF; cdr3_nt: TGTGCCACCAGCAGAGTTCGTGGCGGGAGAGTTGGAGATACGCAGTATTTT
clone_size: NA; v_call: TRBV5-8; d_call: NA; j_call: TRBJ1-2; cdr3_aa: CASRPGQLFNYGYTF; cdr3_nt: TGTGCCAGCAGACCCGGACAGCTGTTTAACTATGGCTACACCTTC
clone_size: NA; v_call: TRBV6-5; d_call: NA; j_call: TRBJ1-2; cdr3_aa: CASSGGQCGYTF; cdr3_nt: TGTGCCAGCAGCGGAGGACAGTGTGGCTACACCTTC
clone_size: NA; v_call: TRBV9; d_call: NA; j_call: TRBJ2-3; cdr3_aa: CASSYSLGGGTDTQYF; cdr3_nt: TGTGCCAGCTCGTACTCTTTAGGGGGGGGCACAGATACGCAGTATTTT
clone_size: NA; v_call: TRBV6-5; d_call: NA; j_call: TRBJ1-3; cdr3_aa: CASSPGSPGNTIYF; cdr3_nt: TGTGCCAGCAGTCCCGGGTCCCCTGGAAACACCATATATTTT
clone_size: NA; v_call: TRBV28; d_call: TRBD1; j_call: TRBJ2-7; cdr3_aa: CASSPGQGGPREQYF; cdr3_nt: TGTGCCAGCAGCCCCGGACAGGGTGGGCCCCGCGAGCAGTACTTC
clone_size: NA; v_call: TRBV13; d_call: TRBD1; j_call: TRBJ2-1; cdr3_aa: CASSISTGGDREAKFF; cdr3_nt: TGTGCCAGCAGCATCTCGACAGGGGGGGATAGGGAGGCTAAGTTCTTC